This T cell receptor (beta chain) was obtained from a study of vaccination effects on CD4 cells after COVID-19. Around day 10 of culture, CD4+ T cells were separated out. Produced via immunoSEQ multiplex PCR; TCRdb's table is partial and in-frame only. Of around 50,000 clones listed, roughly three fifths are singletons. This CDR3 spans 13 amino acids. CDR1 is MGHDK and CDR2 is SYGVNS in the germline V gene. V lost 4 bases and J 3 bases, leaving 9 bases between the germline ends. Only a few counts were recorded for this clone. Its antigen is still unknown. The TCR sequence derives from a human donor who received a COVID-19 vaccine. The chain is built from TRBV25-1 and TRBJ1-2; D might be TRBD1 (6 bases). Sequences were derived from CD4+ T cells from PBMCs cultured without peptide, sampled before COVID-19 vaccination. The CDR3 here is CASSAGGDYGYTF. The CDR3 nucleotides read TGTGCCAGCAGTGCGGGGGGCGACTATGGCTACACCTTC.